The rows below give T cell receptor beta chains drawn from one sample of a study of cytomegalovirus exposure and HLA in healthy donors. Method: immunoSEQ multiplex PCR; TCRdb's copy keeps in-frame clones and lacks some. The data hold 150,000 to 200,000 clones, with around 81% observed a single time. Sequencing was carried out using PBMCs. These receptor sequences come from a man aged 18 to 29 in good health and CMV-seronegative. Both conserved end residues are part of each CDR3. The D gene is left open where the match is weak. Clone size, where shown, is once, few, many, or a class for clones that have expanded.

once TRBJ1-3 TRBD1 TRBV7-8 TGTGCCAGCAGCCCGAGACAGGGGTCGAGCTCTGGAAACACCATATATTTT CASSPRQGSSSGNTIYF
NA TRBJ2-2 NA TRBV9 TGTGCCAGCAGCGTTGAGGGGGAGACCGGGGAGCTGTTTTTT CASSVEGETGELFF
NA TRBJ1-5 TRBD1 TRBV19 TGTGCCAGTAGTAAAGACAGGGACAAAAATCAGCCCCAGCATTTT CASSKDRDKNQPQHF
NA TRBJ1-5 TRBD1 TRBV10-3 TGTGCCATCAGTGAGTTCCAGGGGGAGAATCAGCCCCAGCATTTT CAISEFQGENQPQHF
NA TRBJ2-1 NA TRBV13 TGTGCCAGCAGCAACGAGGGGGTTCGGGACGATGAGCAGTTCTTC CASSNEGVRDDEQFF
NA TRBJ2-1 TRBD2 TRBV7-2 TGTGCCAGCAGCCTTAGCGGGGTGGCTTACGTTGAGCAGTTCTTC CASSLSGVAYVEQFF
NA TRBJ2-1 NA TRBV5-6 TGTGCCAGCAGCTCTGGAGACAGGCCTTACAATGAGCAGTTCTTC CASSSGDRPYNEQFF
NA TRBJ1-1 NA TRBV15 TGTGCCACCAGCAGAGGACAAGGAATGAACACTGAAGCTTTCTTT CATSRGQGMNTEAFF
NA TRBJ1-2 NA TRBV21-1 TGTGCCAGCAGCCGAGAGGGGACAGGGAAGGGGTCCTCTAACTATGGCTACACCTTC CASSREGTGKGSSNYGYTF
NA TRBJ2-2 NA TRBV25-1 TGTGCCAGCAGTCCGTACGGGAACACCGGGGAGCTGTTTTTT CASSPYGNTGELFF
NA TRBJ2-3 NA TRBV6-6 TGTGCCAGCAGCGACATAGCGGCCCAATTAGGGGAGTATTTT CASSDIAAQLGEYF
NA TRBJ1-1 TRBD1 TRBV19 TGTGCCAGTAGTATCCTAGACAGGGTGAACACTGAAGCTTTCTTT CASSILDRVNTEAFF
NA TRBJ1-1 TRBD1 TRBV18 TGTGCCAGCTCACAACAGGGGACGTTGAACACTGAAGCTTTCTTT CASSQQGTLNTEAFF
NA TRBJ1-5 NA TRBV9 TGTGCCAGCAGCGCGGCCGGGACAAGCAATCAGCCCCAGCATTTT CASSAAGTSNQPQHF
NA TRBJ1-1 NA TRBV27 TGTGCCACCCGAAGTAGGGAGAACTTTGAAGCTTTCTTT CATRSRENFEAFF
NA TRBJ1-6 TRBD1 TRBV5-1 TGCGCCAGCAGCGTGGACAGGGGTAATAATTCACCCCTCCACTTT CASSVDRGNNSPLHF
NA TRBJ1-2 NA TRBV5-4 TGTGCCAGCAGCTTACAGAAAGGCGACTATGGCTACACCTTC CASSLQKGDYGYTF
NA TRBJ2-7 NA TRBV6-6 TGTGCCAGCGCCGACGACATATCCTACGAGCAGTACTTC CASADDISYEQYF
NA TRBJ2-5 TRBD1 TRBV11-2 TGTGCCAGCAGCCAATCCCCAAACAGGGGGCGATCGGAGACCCAGTACTTC CASSQSPNRGRSETQYF
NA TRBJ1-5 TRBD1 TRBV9 TGTGCCAGCAGGGTGACAGGGAATCAGCCCCAGCATTTT CASRVTGNQPQHF
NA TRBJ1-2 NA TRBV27 TGTGCCAGCGGTAGGAATCGAGGGATCTATGGCTACACCTTC CASGRNRGIYGYTF
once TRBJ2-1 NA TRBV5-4 TGTGCCAGCAGCTTGGTGGGCGATGAAGAGCAGTTCTTC CASSLVGDEEQFF
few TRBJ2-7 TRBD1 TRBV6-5 TGTGCCAGCAGTTACTTACAGGGGTACGAGCAGTACTTC CASSYLQGYEQYF
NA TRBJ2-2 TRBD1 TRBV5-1 TGCGCCAGCAGCACCATCACGGGACAGGGTACAAACACCGGGGAGCTGTTTTTT CASSTITGQGTNTGELFF
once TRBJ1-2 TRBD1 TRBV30 TGTGCCTGGAAATTAGGACAGGCACTAAACTATGGCTACACCTTC CAWKLGQALNYGYTF
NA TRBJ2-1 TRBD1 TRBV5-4 TGTGCCAGCAGCTTGGAGGGACAGGAATACAATGAGCAGTTCTTC CASSLEGQEYNEQFF
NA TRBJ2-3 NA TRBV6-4 TGTGCCAGCAGTGACCCCCCAGACACAGCCAACACAGATACGCAGTATTTT CASSDPPDTANTDTQYF
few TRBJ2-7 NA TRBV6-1 TGTGCCGGCGAATCCCCCCTAGGGGACGAGCAGTACTTC CAGESPLGDEQYF
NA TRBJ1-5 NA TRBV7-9 TGTGCCAGCAGCAGCACTCAGACTCTTTATCAGCCCCAGCATTTT CASSSTQTLYQPQHF
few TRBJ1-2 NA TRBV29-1 TGCAGCGTCCTTACAGAGTATGGCTACACCTTC CSVLTEYGYTF
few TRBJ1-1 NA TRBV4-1 TGCGCCAGCAGCCGAGAGGGTCGGGAGACTGAAGCTTTCTTT CASSREGRETEAFF
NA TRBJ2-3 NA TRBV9 TGTGCCAGCAGCGTAGACGAGGTTCTGCCAGATACGCAGTATTTT CASSVDEVLPDTQYF
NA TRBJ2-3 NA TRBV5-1 TGCGCCAGCAGCCCAGGCAGGCGGGGAGATCGCACAGATACGCAGTATTTT CASSPGRRGDRTDTQYF
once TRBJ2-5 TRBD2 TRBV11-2 TGTGCCAGCAGCTTAGGCGTTTTAGCGGGGGATCAAGAGACCCAGTACTTC CASSLGVLAGDQETQYF
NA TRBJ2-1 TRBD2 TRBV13 TGTGCCAGCAGCCTACCCAGCGGGGGGGTTTTCAATGAGCAGTTCTTC CASSLPSGGVFNEQFF
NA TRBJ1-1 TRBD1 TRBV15 TGTGCCACCAGCACAAGGGACAGGAGACCTGAAGCTTTCTTT CATSTRDRRPEAFF
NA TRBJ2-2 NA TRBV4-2 TGTGCCAGCAGCCAAGGGCACCCGAACACCGGGGAGCTGTTTTTT CASSQGHPNTGELFF
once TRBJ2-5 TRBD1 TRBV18 TGTGCCAGCTCACAGTTACAGGGGAAGGGTCGAACCCAGTACTTC CASSQLQGKGRTQYF
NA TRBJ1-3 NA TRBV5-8 TGTGCCAGCAGCCTAGGCGCCTCAGGAAACACCATATATTTT CASSLGASGNTIYF
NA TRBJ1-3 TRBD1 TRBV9 TGTGCCAGCAGCGGTGTTGGACAGGCTGGAAACACCATATATTTT CASSGVGQAGNTIYF
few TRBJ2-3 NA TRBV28 TGTGCCAGCAGTTTTGCTAGCCCGAGCACAGATACGCAGTATTTT CASSFASPSTDTQYF
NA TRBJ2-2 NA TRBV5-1 TGCGCCAGCAGCTTAAGAGACAATATAAGAACCGGGGAGCTGTTTTTT CASSLRDNIRTGELFF
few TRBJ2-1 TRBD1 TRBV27 TGTGCCAGCAGTCCGCCCGGACAGGGTTACAATGAGCAGTTCTTC CASSPPGQGYNEQFF
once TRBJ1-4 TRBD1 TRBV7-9 TGTTCCAGCAGCTTCGACAGGGGAAATGAAAAACTGTTTTTT CSSSFDRGNEKLFF
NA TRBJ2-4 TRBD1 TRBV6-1 TGTGCCAGCAGTGAAGCGGGACAGGTCGGGAAAAACATTCAGTACTTC CASSEAGQVGKNIQYF
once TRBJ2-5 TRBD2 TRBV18 TGTGCCAGCCAACTAGCGGCTGTTGAAGAGACCCAGTACTTC CASQLAAVEETQYF
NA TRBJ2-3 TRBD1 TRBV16 TGTGCCAGCAGCCAATCGGTGAGGACAGGGCAAACAGATACGCAGTATTTT CASSQSVRTGQTDTQYF
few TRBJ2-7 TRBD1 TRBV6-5 TGTGCCAGCAGTCGCACACAGGGGGCAGTGGTCGAGCAGTACTTC CASSRTQGAVVEQYF
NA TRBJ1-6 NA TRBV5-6 TGTGCCAGCAGCTTGGGAGTTGGTTCACCCCTCCACTTT CASSLGVGSPLHF
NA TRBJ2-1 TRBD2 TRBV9 TGTGCCAGCAGCGGGACTAGCGGGAGGAGCTCCTACAATGAGCAGTTCTTC CASSGTSGRSSYNEQFF
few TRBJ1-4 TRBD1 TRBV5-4 TGTGCCAGCAGCAGACAGGGGAGATCAACTAATGAAAAACTGTTTTTT CASSRQGRSTNEKLFF
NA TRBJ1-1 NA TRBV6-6 TGTGCCAGCAGTTCCGCGGTTGTTCCCCCTGAAGCTTTCTTT CASSSAVVPPEAFF
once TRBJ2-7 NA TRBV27 TGTGCCAGCAGTTCTTTGGCTTTCTACGAGCAGTACTTC CASSSLAFYEQYF
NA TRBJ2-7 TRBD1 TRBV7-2 TGTGCCAGCAGCTTGGGGACAGTGACCTACGAGCAGTACTTC CASSLGTVTYEQYF
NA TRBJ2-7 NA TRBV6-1 TGTGCCAGCAGTGAAGGGGCAGGATACCCCTACGAGCAGTACTTC CASSEGAGYPYEQYF